A single T cell receptor beta chain is shown here with its context. The antigen this receptor binds is unknown. Within one base of it there is no much larger clone, and no base qualities were kept. These data are taken from a study of T cells in Graves' hyperthyroidism and ophthalmopathy (dated by TCRdb to between 2017 and 2020). Broadly, across the study: Peripheral blood samples were taken at the time of initial diagnosis, prior to any treatment. TCR V-J signatures able to tell the groups apart were searched for in a discovery cohort of 90 to 100 patients, of whom around 42 had Graves' ophthalmopathy and 57 had stable Graves' hyperthyroidism. Whether ophthalmopathy could be predicted prospectively was tested in an independent validation cohort made up of roughly 19 hyperthyroidism patients plus 17 patients who later progressed to ophthalmopathy. For training and testing, the 80 to 100 patients in the discovery cohort were randomly divided in a 7:3 ratio. In addition, the study compared T-cell repertoires in thyroid tissue and in blood from six Graves' hyperthyroidism patients. Once sampling was done, hyperthyroidism patients were given methimazole at a starting dose of 30 mg daily, whereas ophthalmopathy patients were given high-dose intravenous methylprednisolone. The paper describes TCR Vbeta CDR3 sequencing of some 130 peripheral blood samples, made up of around 41 ophthalmopathy patients, approximately 76 hyperthyroidism patients and 17 progressor patients. Paper-wide results and their limitations: No statistical method was used to fix the sample size in advance, and group allocation was not hidden from the investigators. Ophthalmopathy was separated from stable hyperthyroidism by a 13 V-J signature model, with just over 85% sensitivity and about 81% specificity obtained in cross-validation and 80%/75% obtained in testing. Most expanded thyroid clonotypes (frequency above 0.001) were also detected in blood, a finding suggesting that blood repertoires may reflect thyroid immune responses. During validation, the model predicted progression to ophthalmopathy a median of approximately 6.5 months ahead of onset, with more than 55% sensitivity and roughly 75% specificity.

The cysteine opens and the phenylalanine closes a CDR3 of 17 amino acids. CDR3 DNA is the only sequence kept; it has 51 bases, read in frame from the first base. Clipping removes 0 bases from V and 6 bases from J, with 9 as the unmatched junction base count. The germline V gene (reference sequence) sets CDR1 to LGHDT and CDR2 to YNNKEL. Stable Graves' hyperthyroidism was defined as the absence of progression to ophthalmopathy over 18 months of follow-up. Hyperthyroidism patients were newly diagnosed, with disease duration under 2 months, and aged 18 to 65 years. Exclusion was applied to patients with uncontrolled infections, other autoimmune diseases, pregnancy or lactation. Clinical symptoms, serum thyroxine and TRAb, thyroid ultrasound, and orbital computed tomography formed the basis for the diagnoses. Ficoll-Paque density gradient centrifugation was used to isolate PBMCs from approximately 10 ml of fresh peripheral blood. Total RNA was extracted with Trizol reagent, and quality was checked on an Agilent 2100 Bioanalyzer.

TCR beta CDR3 regions were amplified from RNA transcripts. A first-round RT-PCR of the TCR CDR3 used the HTBI primer set with the Qiagen OneStep RT-PCR kit. Libraries were constructed in a second round of multiplex PCR, after which size selection and purification were performed. Sequencing of the libraries was done on an Illumina HiSeq2000 using paired-end 100 bp reads. The original pipeline was this. Raw data were processed with SOAPnuke, discarding reads with adapters, uncalled bases, mean Phred below 15, or no exact constant-primer or identifier match. High-quality paired reads were merged with COPE v1.2.5, and unique nucleotide sequences were defined as clonotypes. MiTCR v1.1 was used to align the clonotypes against IMGT TRBV, TRBD and TRBJ reference segments. The analysis was restricted to V-J combinations with a frequency above 0.0001, which together covered just over 99% of the repertoires. The TCS score was defined as F50 (clonal expansion) divided by E x V (chaos), with BLOSUM62-based TCRdist calculated between CDR3 peptides within each V-J. Welch's t-statistics and random forest reduced some 510 V-J features to roughly 13, which were used in a naive Bayes classifier (R e1071). TCRdb redid the processing of the public reads, applying fastp at Q25 and MiXCR, and retained in-frame beta chains. For every CDR3 protein sequence, its rows merge into one entry that carries the most common genes and DNA. The V and J calls reflect TCRdb's pipeline rather than the authors' work. This sample is represented by a few hundred thousand distinct CDR3 sequences; around 25% of them were singletons. The top ten hold about 70% of the sample.

This sequence originates from a man aged 45-60 years with Graves' hyperthyroidism. Sequencing was performed on blood. This chain joins TRBV3-1 to TRBJ2-1; 9 bases in the junction line up with TRBD2. The DNA sequence follows: TGTGCCAGCAGCCAAGATTCGGCGGGAGGGCGAGGCAATGAGCAGTTCTTC. Its protein product is CASSQDSAGGRGNEQFF.